The source of this TCR beta chain is a study of OX40 agonist ivuxolimab in advanced cancers. Study background: Across the patients, intravenous ivuxolimab was delivered every 2 weeks at 0.01 to 10 mg/kg. Partial responses were achieved by three patients, one with hepatocellular carcinoma and two with cutaneous melanoma.

Sequencing was performed with immunoSEQ multiplex PCR; in TCRdb, only in-frame clones are kept and a portion is missing. The table shows about 100,000 clones, with around 90% occurring only once. Regarding the study as a whole: Among expanded peripheral T cells, antigen specificity went undetermined.

Any history of autoimmune disease or systemic immunosuppression disqualified patients. With respect to this clone: Its antigen is undetermined.

The CDR3 length is 14 residues. Germline V gene data show CDR1 as SGHTA and CDR2 as FQGNSA. Deletions cut 5 bases from V and 2 bases from J, with 9 bases between. The TCR originated in an adult with an advanced solid tumor such as melanoma, head and neck, liver or kidney cancer. The genes are TRBV7-2 and TRBJ2-2, with D maybe TRBD2 (5 bases). Sequencing was performed on CD4+ or CD8+ T cells sorted from blood, taken in a trial of the OX40 agonist ivuxolimab. The CDR3 spells CASSTSGNTGELFF. As DNA, the CDR3 is TGTGCCAGCAGCACGTCGGGAAACACCGGGGAGCTGTTTTTT.